The 4 T cell receptor beta chains reported below all come from one sample, sequenced in a study of blood T cell repertoires in COVID-19. Data came from immunoSEQ multiplex PCR; TCRdb stores just in-frame clones and leaves some out. The sample holds about 280,000 clones, roughly 89% seen once. Sequencing used PBMCs or T cells enriched from blood (not recorded which). These receptors came from a woman under 30 with acute COVID-19.

The chain links TRBV6-6 to TRBJ2-1, with 10 nucleotides matching TRBD2. Germline assignment: CDR1 MNHNY and CDR2 SVGAGI (reference sequence). The CDR3 covers 16 residues. The V segment lost 0 bases and the J segment 7 bases; nucleotides outside the gene matches: 6. DNA of the CDR3: TGTGCCAGCAGTTACTCCGGGACTAGCGCAGGGAATGAGCAGTTCTTC. It encodes CASSYSGTSAGNEQFF.

V usage is TRBV5-1 and J usage is TRBJ2-1; D is possibly TRBD2 (6 bases). Germline lookup yields CDR1 SGHRS and CDR2 YFSETQ. With 4 bases removed from V and 0 bases from J, the gap between germline ends came to 11 bases. This CDR3 is 15 amino acids long. The CDR3, as DNA: TGCGCCAGCAGCCCGGGAGCTCTCTCCTACAATGAGCAGTTCTTC. Translation: CASSPGALSYNEQFF.

This clone was found once. The rearrangement links TRBV19 to TRBJ1-4, with 9 nucleotides matching TRBD1. The CDR3 has 14 amino acids. Germline V gene sequence: CDR1 LNHDA, CDR2 SQIVND (reference sequence). After removal of 5 bases from V and 6 bases from J, the junction contained 4 bases not matched to a gene. DNA for the CDR3: TGTGCCAGTAGTCACCGGGACAGGGATGAAAAACTGTTTTTT. It yields the protein CASSHRDRDEKLFF. Complete variable domain (other parts from reference TRBV19 and TRBJ1-4): DGGITQSPKYLFRKEGQNVTLSCEQNLNHDAMYWYRQDPGQGLRLIYYSQIVNDFQKGDIAEGYSVSREKKESFPLTVTSAQKNPTAFYLCASSHRDRDEKLFFGSGTQLSVL.

This clone was observed once. The gene calls are TRBV3-1 (or the pseudogene TRBV3-2) and TRBJ2-7; D possibly corresponds to TRBD2 (7 bases). The ends were cut back, 2 bases at V and 3 bases at J, with 23 bases in the middle. This CDR3 region has 18 residues. CDR1 and CDR2 from the germline V gene are LGHDT and YNNKEL (reference sequence). CDR3 sequence reads: CASSQLKAGFGTIYEQYF. In DNA form, the CDR3 reads TGTGCCAGCAGCCAACTGAAAGCGGGATTTGGGACAATCTACGAGCAGTACTTC.